This T cell receptor (beta chain) was documented in a study of cytomegalovirus exposure and HLA in healthy donors. Study as a whole: The approximately 700 first-cohort repertoires shared a platform with the 130 or so validation repertoires, as reported in a later analysis. The study's findings and limits: It was reportedly the case that the classifier diagnosed cytomegalovirus status with high specificity and sensitivity. The study recorded around 160 TCR beta chains that were cytomegalovirus-associated. The tendency of first-cohort TCR clusters to co-occur in the 120 validation repertoires was the finding of a later analysis.

A remark on this clone: Its cognate antigen is unknown.

The assay was immunoSEQ multiplex PCR, and TCRdb's table has in-frame clones only and misses some. The table has some 85,000 clones, around 96% seen once. The source of this sequence is a woman under 30 in good health and CMV-seronegative. Input material: PBMCs.

DNA for the CDR3: TGTGCCAGCAGCCCGACCTTGGGGACTAGCGGGAGACGTGGGACCGGGGAGCTGTTTTTT. Protein sequence: CASSPTLGTSGRRGTGELFF. The chain carries TRBV5-4 and TRBJ2-2; TRBD2 matches at 14 bases. The junction had 16 bases not matched to a gene; V was cut back by 4 bases and J by 5 bases. The germline V gene encodes CDR1 SGHNT and CDR2 YYREEE (reference sequence). There are 20 residues in the CDR3.